The rows below give T cell receptor beta chains drawn from one sample of a study of blood T cell repertoires in COVID-19. Assay: immunoSEQ multiplex PCR; the TCRdb copy retains only in-frame clones and omits some. Of fewer than 300,000 clones listed, 65% to 85% are singletons. The sample comprised peripheral blood. Receptors originate from a person aged 65-85 years with COVID-19, enrolled during active disease. Each CDR3 is given without its conserved first and last residue. D genes are given only for firm matches.

V	D	J	CDR3
TRBV24-1	.	TRBJ2-1	ATRPGEYNEQF
TRBV19	.	TRBJ2-3	ASSINPPSGSSTDTQY
TRBV5-1	.	TRBJ1-1	ASSNMGQGNTEAF
TRBV5-1	TRBD1	TRBJ1-2	ASSLGQGLGGYT
TRBV2	.	TRBJ1-6	ASRDPFNSPLH
TRBV25-1	.	TRBJ1-5	ASSEQDNQPQH
TRBV11-2	TRBD2	TRBJ2-1	ASSSTTAGLAGPRDEQF
TRBV5-1	.	TRBJ1-6	ASSLGGGRQLNSPLH
TRBV6-4	TRBD2	TRBJ2-1	ASSEYSGANNEQF
TRBV28	TRBD2	TRBJ2-7	ASSHREGQEQY
TRBV7-9	TRBD1	TRBJ1-1	ASSLSDRGPGF
TRBV2	.	TRBJ1-1	ASSPTEMNTEAF
TRBV4-3	.	TRBJ1-3	ASSQQGTGNTIY
TRBV5-5	.	TRBJ1-4	ASCEQTTNEKLF
TRBV24-1	TRBD1	TRBJ1-6	ATYLRQGGIRSPLH
TRBV4-1	TRBD1	TRBJ2-7	ASSFQAGTGGNYEQY
TRBV19	TRBD2	TRBJ2-1	ASSVVAGGTYNEQF
TRBV5-4	.	TRBJ1-1	ASSPAQAHVNTEAF
TRBV4-3	.	TRBJ2-1	ASSQDLGGVFDNEQF
TRBV28	.	TRBJ1-5	ASSLLENSNQPQH
TRBV27	.	TRBJ1-2	ASLGSYGYT
TRBV6-7	.	TRBJ2-7	ASSTRGSYEQY
TRBV6-2/TRBV6-3	TRBD1	TRBJ2-5	ASSYRTGTFGETQY
TRBV30	.	TRBJ1-1	AWRGGAAEAF
TRBV9	.	TRBJ2-6	ASSVEVAGANVLT
TRBV19	TRBD2	TRBJ2-2	ASSITATSGRRGGELF
TRBV7-8	.	TRBJ1-5	ASSLDRRNQPQH
TRBV18	.	TRBJ1-1	ASAIEGGAAEAF
TRBV7-3	.	TRBJ1-2	ASSATGSLGYT
TRBV7-6	TRBD1	TRBJ1-2	ASSLSSGQGVSYGYT
TRBV5-4	.	TRBJ2-7	ASSSEGARDYEQY
TRBV6-5	.	TRBJ1-3	ASSSDSSGNTIY
TRBV19	.	TRBJ1-5	ASSSSGGNQPQH
TRBV5-1	TRBD2	TRBJ2-3	ASSLEAGDTDTQY
TRBV29-1	.	TRBJ2-7	SVARPGLGGSEQY
TRBV2	TRBD2	TRBJ2-3	ASMRTSGGTDTQY